This passage covers 25 T cell receptor beta chains from one sample sequenced in a study of shared clonotypes between healthy human individuals. The assay was immunoSEQ multiplex PCR, and TCRdb's table has in-frame clones only and misses some. Of roughly 640,000 clones listed, roughly 70% are singletons. Sample: memory CD4+ T cells sorted from blood. This sample's subset: CD45RA-negative fraction. The receptors derive from a woman in her thirties in good health.

This chain links TRBV29-1 with TRBJ2-1, with 8 bases fitting TRBD2. CDR1 is SQVTM, CDR2 ANQGSEA, per germline. V dropped 6 bases and J dropped 4; count of bases not matched to a gene: 8. This CDR3 region has 14 residues. The CDR3 protein is CSVSRGGQYNEQFF. DNA of the CDR3: TGCAGCGTGTCCCGGGGGGGCCAGTACAATGAGCAGTTCTTC.

The CDR3 loop reads CASSQDRAQGLGGSYEQYF. CDR3 nucleotide sequence: TGCGCCAGCAGCCAAGATCGGGCTCAGGGGCTCGGGGGCTCCTACGAGCAGTACTTC. The rearrangement joins TRBV4-1 to TRBJ2-7; D possibly uses TRBD1 or TRBD2 (6 bases each). CDR1 and CDR2 (germline): MGHRA, YSYEKL. V was cut by 0 bases and J by 0 bases, with 21 bases left in between. This CDR3 is built from 19 residues.

This clone turned up a few times. The rearrangement joins TRBV7-2 to TRBJ2-3; 12 positions match TRBD2. The CDR3 extends over 18 amino acids. From germline, CDR1 is SGHTA and CDR2 FQGNSA. J was trimmed by 0 bases and V by 4 bases; bases with no gene match: 8. CDR3 nucleotide sequence: TGTGCCAGCAGCTCAGGCCTAGCGGGAGGGCCGAGCACAGATACGCAGTATTTT. Translating it yields CASSSGLAGGPSTDTQYF. The full variable domain, rest sourced from reference TRBV7-2 and TRBJ2-3, is GAGVSQSPSNKVTEKGKDVELRCDPISGHTALYWYRQSLGQGLEFLIYFQGNSAPDKSGLPSDRFSAERTGGSVSTLTIQRTQQEDSAVYLCASSSGLAGGPSTDTQYFGPGTRLTVL.

There are many counts of this clone. The chain recombines TRBV29-1 with TRBJ1-4; D is ambiguous. V was cut by 8 bases and J by 1 base, with 5 bases left in between. This CDR3 region has 11 residues. Germline values: CDR1 SQVTM, CDR2 ANQGSEA. The CDR3: CSTKTNEKLFF. Here the CDR3 DNA reads TGCAGCACCAAAACTAATGAAAAACTGTTTTTT.

The V call is TRBV21-1, the J call TRBJ2-7; the table gives TRBD2 as D, unverified against the DNA. TRBV21-1 is classified as a pseudogene. The CDR3 loop spans 15 amino acids. The CDR3 DNA sequence: TGTGCCAGCAGCAAAGGGCTAGCGGGAGGCCACGAGCAGTACTTC. This codes for CASSKGLAGGHEQYF.

J is TRBJ2-1 and V is TRBV28; 12 bases agree with TRBD1. The CDR3 consists of 13 residues. Trimming at V came to 6 bases and at J to 13 bases, leaving 7 bases not matched to a gene. The germline CDR1 and CDR2 sequences are MDHEN and SYDVKM. The CDR3 nucleotides are TGTGCCAGCAGACCTGGGACAGGGGGCGCCCAGTTCTTC. It yields the protein CASRPGTGGAQFF.

V is TRBV5-5 and J is TRBJ2-7; D possibly matches TRBD1 or TRBD2 (5 bases each). The germline CDR1 and CDR2 sequences are SGHKS and YYEKEE (reference sequence). There are 15 residues in the CDR3. V was shortened by 0 bases and J by 6 bases, with 16 bases between the two germline ends. The DNA for the CDR3 is TGTGCCAGCAGCTTGGCCGCCGGGGCCCAGGGCGAGCAGTACTTC. Encoded protein: CASSLAAGAQGEQYF.

About this clone: Other DNA variants within this sample encode the same CDR3. This sequence joins TRBV7-6 and TRBJ2-5; 14 positions agree with TRBD2. The germline V gene has CDR1 SGHVS and CDR2 FNYEAQ. J was trimmed by 3 bases and V by 1 base; bases with no gene match: 1. CDR3 length: 16 amino acids. The CDR3 sequence is CASSLGLAGGEETQYF. The CDR3 coding sequence is TGTGCCAGCAGCTTAGGACTAGCGGGAGGGGAAGAGACCCAGTACTTC.

This clone showed up just a few times. J is TRBJ2-3 and V is TRBV6-4; 9 positions agree with TRBD2. Germline V CDR1 and CDR2: MRHNA, SNTAGT. V was clipped by 6 bases and J by 5 bases; unmatched bases: 9. The CDR3 spans 15 residues. The CDR3 DNA follows: TGTGCCAGCAGCGTGGGACTAGCTGACGGAGATACGCAGTATTTT. This sequence encodes CASSVGLADGDTQYF.

The chain recombines TRBV28 with TRBJ2-3, with TRBD2 identical over 9 bases. The CDR3 sequence is 14 residues long. Germline CDR1 and CDR2: MDHEN and SYDVKM. V lost 2 bases, J lost 6 bases, and 3 bases stayed unmatched. This CDR3 is CASSLKAGGDTQYF. Here the CDR3 DNA reads TGTGCCAGCAGTTTAAAAGCGGGAGGTGATACGCAGTATTTT.

The rearrangement links TRBV5-1 to TRBJ2-2; TRBD1 matches at 12 bases. Germline values: CDR1 SGHRS, CDR2 YFSETQ. The V segment lost 4 bases and the J segment 7 bases; nucleotides outside the gene matches: 5. The CDR3 spans 15 residues. The CDR3 region is CASSPGTGGFGELFF. The CDR3 nucleotides read TGCGCCAGCAGCCCCGGGACAGGGGGCTTCGGGGAGCTGTTTTTT.

This clone was found a few times. The rearrangement links TRBV27 to TRBJ2-7; TRBD2 matches at 11 bases. This CDR3 is 15 amino acids long. Germline V gene lookup returns CDR1 MNHEY and CDR2 SMNVEV (reference sequence). Trimming cost V 7 bases and J 1 base; bases outside gene matches: 6. In nucleotides, the CDR3 is TGTGCCAGCAACGAACTAGCGGGAGAATCCTACGAGCAGTACTTC. It yields the protein CASNELAGESYEQYF.

V is TRBV29-1 and J is TRBJ2-1, with no clear D. With 3 bases removed from V and 1 base from J, the gap between germline ends came to 13 bases. The CDR3 contains 15 residues. Germline assignment: CDR1 SQVTM and CDR2 ANQGSEA. CDR3 region: CSVDQRPKSYNEQFF. The CDR3 bases are TGCAGCGTTGACCAGAGGCCGAAATCCTACAATGAGCAGTTCTTC.

This clone showed up just once. This chain links TRBV28 with TRBJ2-1; no firm D call. CDR1 is MDHEN and CDR2 is SYDVKM in the germline V gene. This CDR3 contains 12 residues. Trimming shortened V by 5 bases and J by 10 bases, and 12 bases separated the two germline ends. The DNA of the CDR3 is TGTGCCAGCAGTACGTGGACCTGGGAGCAGTTCTTC. This sequence encodes CASSTWTWEQFF.

This clone was counted once. This chain uses TRBV15 with TRBJ2-7; a weak D match, TRBD2 (5 bases). This CDR3 has 13 residues. Germline V gives CDR1 LNHNV, CDR2 YYDKDF (reference sequence). Trimming stripped 3 bases from V and 4 bases from J, with 10 bases between. The CDR3 loop reads CATSRPTGYEQYF. The CDR3 DNA sequence: TGTGCCACCAGCAGGCCCACGGGGTACGAGCAGTACTTC.

The CDR3 is CASSARLLPNEQFF. The CDR3 region has the DNA TGTGCCAGTAGTGCCAGACTACTACCAAATGAGCAGTTCTTC. The gene calls are TRBV19 and TRBJ2-1; possible D gene TRBD2, 5 bases. From germline, CDR1 is LNHDA and CDR2 SQIVND (reference sequence). The V and J ends lost 5 bases and 7 bases respectively, with 15 bases between them. CDR3 size: 14 residues.

This chain connects TRBV19 to TRBJ1-5, with a possible D match to TRBD1 (6 bases). CDR3 length equals 16 residues. Germline V gene sequence: CDR1 LNHDA, CDR2 SQIVND (reference sequence). V shed 1 base and J shed 6 bases, with 16 bases lying between them. The CDR3 bases are TGTGCCAGTAGTATAGGCGGGGGCCGCCGTCTTCAGCCCCAGCATTTT. This sequence encodes CASSIGGGRRLQPQHF.

This chain connects TRBV10-2 to TRBJ1-2; D gene unclear. Germline CDR1 and CDR2: WSHSY and SAAADI. V shed 7 bases and J shed 0 bases, with 12 bases lying between them. The CDR3 covers 14 residues. CDR3: CASKRPMSNYGYTF. DNA of the CDR3: TGCGCCAGCAAAAGACCGATGTCTAACTATGGCTACACCTTC.

V and J are TRBV28 and TRBJ1-1, with TRBD1 matching over 7 bases. V lost 5 bases to trimming and J lost 3 bases; unmatched junction nucleotides: 9. This CDR3 has 15 residues. Germline CDR1 is MDHEN and CDR2 is SYDVKM. CDR3 residues: CASSRQGGLYTEAFF. The DNA for the CDR3 is TGTGCCAGCAGTCGACAGGGCGGTTTGTACACTGAAGCTTTCTTT.

The CDR3 region is CASSLSPSPLNEQFF. CDR3 DNA: TGTGCCAGCAGCTTAAGCCCTAGCCCCCTCAATGAGCAGTTCTTC. The chain carries TRBV11-2 and TRBJ2-1; possible D gene TRBD2, 5 bases. Per the germline V gene, CDR1 is SGHAT and CDR2 is FQNNGV. Trimming took 2 bases from V and 6 from J, leaving 14 bases between them. This CDR3 is built from 15 residues. Full variable domain (outside the CDR3, taken from reference TRBV11-2 and TRBJ2-1): EAGVAQSPRYKIIEKRQSVAFWCNPISGHATLYWYQQILGQGPKLLIQFQNNGVVDDSQLPKDRFSAERLKGVDSTLKIQPAKLEDSAVYLCASSLSPSPLNEQFFGPGTRLTVL.

V is TRBV28 and J is TRBJ2-7; 10 bases match TRBD1. The V gene's germline CDR1 is MDHEN and CDR2 SYDVKM. The CDR3 has 16 amino acids. V was pared by 2 bases and J by 3 bases, with 7 bases of the junction left unmatched. CDR3 amino acids: CASSLDDRGLIYEQYF. CDR3 nucleotide sequence: TGTGCCAGCAGTTTAGATGACAGGGGGCTTATCTACGAGCAGTACTTC.

V gene TRBV6-6 combines with J gene TRBJ2-7; 10 bases match TRBD2. Germline V gene data show CDR1 as MNHNY and CDR2 as SVGAGI (reference sequence). The trim removed 6 bases at V and 2 bases at J, leaving 10 bases unmatched. There are 16 residues in the CDR3. The CDR3 region is CASRPTTSGTTYEQYF. CDR3 coding DNA: TGTGCCAGCAGACCAACTACTAGCGGGACGACCTACGAGCAGTACTTC.

V gene TRBV6-4 combines with J gene TRBJ2-1; tentative D call: TRBD1 (6 bases). V lost 10 bases, J lost 9 bases, and 16 bases lay in between. Germline V lookup: CDR1 MRHNA, CDR2 SNTAGT. This CDR3 spans 12 amino acids. CDR3: CATRGPTGEQFF. Written as DNA, the CDR3 is TGTGCCACCAGGGGTCCCACCGGTGAGCAGTTCTTC.

The chain recombines TRBV5-1 with TRBJ1-3, with 10 bases that match TRBD1. The trim removed 4 bases at V and 0 bases at J, leaving 7 bases unmatched. In germline, CDR1 is SGHRS, CDR2 YFSETQ. The CDR3 length is 17 residues. DNA of the CDR3: TGCGCCAGCAGCGCCGGGACAGGGGCTCGCTCTGGAAACACCATATATTTT. This translates into CASSAGTGARSGNTIYF.

This chain connects TRBV2 to TRBJ1-1, with 8 bases that match TRBD1. The V segment lost 6 bases and the J segment 8 bases; nucleotides outside the gene matches: 5. The CDR3 has 12 residues. CDR1 and CDR2 (germline): SNHLY, FYNNEI. Written as DNA, the CDR3 is TGTGCCAGCAGGAGGACAGGGTCAGAAGCTTTCTTT. Its protein product is CASRRTGSEAFF. The full variable domain, rest sourced from reference TRBV2 and TRBJ1-1, is EPEVTQTPSHQVTQMGQEVILRCVPISNHLYFYWYRQILGQKVEFLVSFYNNEISEKSEIFDDQFSVERPDGSNFTLKIRSTKLEDSAMYFCASRRTGSEAFFGQGTRLTVV.